This is a list of T cell receptor beta chains from one sample in a study of cytomegalovirus exposure and HLA in healthy donors. Some clones are missing from TCRdb's copy, which holds only in-frame ones; the method was immunoSEQ multiplex PCR. The sample records around 87,000 clones, more than 70% being singletons. The sequenced sample consisted of PBMCs. The receptor source for this set is a man in his forties in good health and CMV-seronegative. CDR3s include the opening cysteine and the closing phenylalanine or tryptophan. The order of the fields is clone size, V gene, D gene, J gene, CDR3 DNA, CDR3 protein. A D gene is named only where the DNA matches it firmly. For some rows the clone size is stated as once, few or many, or as a class when expanded; others skip it.

.	TRBV4-1	TRBD2	TRBJ2-2	TGCGCCAGCAGCCAGAGGAACGGGGGGGCCTCCACCGGGGAGCTGTTTTTT	CASSQRNGGASTGELFF
.	TRBV5-4	TRBD1	TRBJ1-2	TGTGCCAGCAGCGCGGCCGGGACAGGGGGCGCGTCTTTCTATGGCTACACCTTC	CASSAAGTGGASFYGYTF
.	TRBV5-4	.	TRBJ1-1	TGTGCCAGCAGCGAGACAGAGAACACTGAAGCTTTCTTT	CASSETENTEAFF
.	TRBV29-1	.	TRBJ1-5	TGCAGCGTTCCCCCACCTCCGGGGGATCAGCCCCAGCATTTT	CSVPPPPGDQPQHF
.	TRBV29-1	.	TRBJ2-5	TGCAGCGTTGAAAGGGACATCCAAGAGACCCAGTACTTC	CSVERDIQETQYF
.	TRBV5-1	TRBD1	TRBJ2-2	TGCGCCAGCAGCTCGGCAGGGGGCGGAAACACCGGGGAGCTGTTTTTT	CASSSAGGGNTGELFF
.	TRBV28	.	TRBJ1-3	TGTGCCAGCAGTCCACTGGGGAGAGGAAACACCATATATTTT	CASSPLGRGNTIYF
.	TRBV4-2	TRBD1	TRBJ1-6	TGTGCCAGCAGCCAGGAATACAGGGGTCACTCCTATAATTCACCCCTCCACTTT	CASSQEYRGHSYNSPLHF
once	TRBV9	TRBD1	TRBJ1-2	TGTGCCAGCAGCGGACAACTGACAGGGGTCTATGGCTACACCTTC	CASSGQLTGVYGYTF
.	TRBV4-2	.	TRBJ2-1	TGTGCCAGCAGCCCCGATGGTACTATCTCCTACAATGAGCAGTTCTTC	CASSPDGTISYNEQFF
few	TRBV5-1	TRBD2	TRBJ2-2	TGCGCCAGCAGCCCAATGGCGGGGGGCTGGAGGGCCGGGGAGCTGTTTTTT	CASSPMAGGWRAGELFF
.	TRBV28	TRBD1	TRBJ1-1	TGTGCCAGCAGTTCACTCCAGGGGGCGCGGAACACTGAAGCTTTCTTT	CASSSLQGARNTEAFF
once	TRBV19	.	TRBJ2-6	TGTGCCAGTATAGCGGTTGCTGGGGCCAACGTCCTGACTTTC	CASIAVAGANVLTF
.	TRBV30	.	TRBJ1-1	TGTGCCTGGAGAAGTCAGATGAACACTGAAGCTTTCTTT	CAWRSQMNTEAFF
.	TRBV11-2	TRBD1	TRBJ1-2	TGTGCCAGCAGCTCACGGACAGGGGTCGGCTACACCTTC	CASSSRTGVGYTF
.	TRBV28	TRBD1	TRBJ2-5	TGTGCCACCGAGGACAGGGGGCGCGATGAGACCCAGTACTTC	CATEDRGRDETQYF
.	TRBV9	TRBD1	TRBJ1-1	TGTGCCAGCAGCGAACAGGGGTGGAACACTGAAGCTTTCTTT	CASSEQGWNTEAFF
.	TRBV30	.	TRBJ2-7	TGTGCCTGGACCCGGGCTAGCGAATACGAGCAGTACTTC	CAWTRASEYEQYF
few	TRBV27	TRBD2	TRBJ2-7	TGTGCCAGCAGCCGGCTAGCGGGGGTACTATACGAGCAGTACTTC	CASSRLAGVLYEQYF